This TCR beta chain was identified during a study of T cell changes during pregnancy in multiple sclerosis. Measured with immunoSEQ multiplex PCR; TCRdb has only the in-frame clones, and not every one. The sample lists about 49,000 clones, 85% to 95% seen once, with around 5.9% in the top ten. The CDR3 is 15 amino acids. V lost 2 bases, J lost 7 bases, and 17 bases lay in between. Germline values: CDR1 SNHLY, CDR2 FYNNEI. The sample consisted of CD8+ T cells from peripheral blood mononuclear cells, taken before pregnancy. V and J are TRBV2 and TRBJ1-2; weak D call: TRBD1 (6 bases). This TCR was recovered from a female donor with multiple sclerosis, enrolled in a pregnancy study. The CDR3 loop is CASSERVGGRSGYTF. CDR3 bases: TGTGCCAGCAGTGAAAGAGTAGGGGGACGTAGTGGCTACACCTTC.